These T cell receptor beta chains were read from a single sample in a study of identical twins. TCRdb ran MiXCR on the 5' RACE reads and lists one entry per CDR3 protein. This table holds some 660,000 distinct CDR3 sequences, around 8.3% found once. The same specimen was also included in a second study, on yellow fever vaccine responses in identical twins.

Source material: PBMCs. The receptors were gathered from a young woman in good health. Both conserved end residues are part of each CDR3. Fields, in order: J gene, V gene, CDR3 length, D gene, clone size, CDR3 protein, CDR3 DNA. The D gene is left open where the match is weak. Some rows mark clone size as missing; the rest say once, few, many or name a class of expanded clone.

>TRBJ2-5|TRBV10-3|18|TRBD1|few
CAVPSPGTGGPWGETQYF
TGTGCCGTCCCTTCTCCCGGGACAGGGGGCCCCTGGGGAGAGACCCAGTACTTC
>TRBJ2-5|TRBV7-2|14|.|.
CASSFGVGQETQYF
TGTGCCAGCAGCTTCGGGGTGGGCCAAGAGACCCAGTACTTC
>TRBJ2-4|TRBV7-9|16|.|few
CASSSPHEVPKNIQYF
TGTGCCAGCAGCTCCCCCCACGAGGTACCCAAAAACATTCAGTACTTC
>TRBJ1-2|TRBV29-1|12|TRBD1|.
CSVEAGQAHLTF
TGCAGCGTTGAAGCGGGACAGGCACACCTCACCTTC
>TRBJ2-7|TRBV28|15|.|few
CASSLVRLGTYEQYF
TGTGCCAGCAGTTTAGTGCGGCTGGGAACCTACGAGCAGTACTTC
>TRBJ2-1|TRBV5-1|15|TRBD2|.
CASSLEGRGDNEQFF
TGCGCCAGCAGCTTGGAAGGGCGGGGGGACAATGAGCAGTTCTTC
>TRBJ2-7|TRBV7-8|14|.|few
CASSFESPDYEQYF
TGTGCCAGCAGCTTCGAATCGCCCGACTACGAGCAGTACTTC
>TRBJ2-1|TRBV20-1|12|.|.
CSARAVGTEQFF
TGCAGTGCTAGAGCGGTAGGCACCGAGCAGTTCTTC
>TRBJ2-5|TRBV7-7|14|.|.
CASSPQGTQETQYF
TGTGCTAGCAGCCCCCAGGGGACGCAAGAGACCCAGTACTTC
>TRBJ1-6|TRBV7-8|15|.|.
CASSKSRDLNSPLHF
TGTGCCAGCAGCAAGTCCCGGGACCTTAATTCACCCCTCCACTTT
>TRBJ2-3|TRBV20-1|19|TRBD2|few
CSARATSGRPQSPTDTQYF
TGCAGTGCTAGAGCTACTAGCGGGAGACCCCAGAGCCCCACAGATACGCAGTATTTT
>TRBJ2-7|TRBV20-1|13|.|many
CSARPPSSYEQYF
TGCAGTGCTAGACCGCCGAGCTCCTACGAGCAGTACTTC
>TRBJ2-7|TRBV20-1|22|TRBD1|many
CSARSVPGQGSGHELSSYEQYF
TGCAGTGCTAGATCCGTCCCGGGACAGGGAAGCGGGCATGAACTGAGCTCCTACGAGCAGTACTTC
>TRBJ1-5|TRBV19|12|.|few
CASSISVQPQHF
TGTGCCAGTAGTATCTCTGTTCAGCCCCAGCATTTT
>TRBJ2-7|TRBV6-2/TRBV6-3|12|.|few
CASSLNRAEQYF
TGTGCCAGCAGTCTAAACCGCGCCGAACAGTACTTC
>TRBJ2-7|TRBV12-3/TRBV12-4|14|TRBD1|.
CASTARQGAREQYF
TGTGCCAGCACCGCCAGACAGGGGGCAAGGGAGCAGTACTTC
>TRBJ2-5|TRBV28|11|.|many
CASTEGETQYF
TGTGCCAGTACTGAGGGAGAGACCCAGTACTTC
>TRBJ2-3|TRBV11-2|17|.|few
CASSLEGRGSLWDTQYF
TGTGCCAGCAGCTTAGAAGGCAGGGGCTCCCTTTGGGATACGCAGTATTTT